Listed below are T cell receptor beta chains from one sample, sequenced in a study of T-cell memory formation after mild COVID-19. MiXCR, run by TCRdb on the 5' RACE reads, gives a single entry per CDR3 protein. The sample includes 500,000 to 550,000 distinct CDR3 sequences, roughly 20% seen only once; the top ten take around 13%. Sequenced: PBMCs or a T cell subset sorted from them (not recorded which). The origin of the receptors is an adult woman who had mild COVID-19 (a few samples of this study predate the infection). Cell type and time point are not known. The CDR3 runs from the conserved cysteine through the conserved F or W. D genes are given only for firm matches. A clone size is listed for some rows: how often the clone was seen (once, few, many), or a class if it is expanded.

v_call: TRBV9
j_call: TRBJ2-5
d_call: .
clone_size: .
cdr3_nt: TGTGCCAGCAGCGTAGATGGGAGATTCGAGACCCAGTACTTC
cdr3_aa: CASSVDGRFETQYF

v_call: TRBV6-4
j_call: TRBJ2-3
d_call: .
clone_size: .
cdr3_nt: TGTGCCAGCAGTGACTCAGCGGGTAGCACAGATACGCAGTATTTT
cdr3_aa: CASSDSAGSTDTQYF

v_call: TRBV20-1
j_call: TRBJ2-2
d_call: TRBD1
clone_size: few
cdr3_nt: TGCAGTGCTAGAAGACAGGGGCCCGCCGGGGAGCTGTTTTTT
cdr3_aa: CSARRQGPAGELFF

v_call: TRBV12-3/TRBV12-4
j_call: TRBJ2-7
d_call: TRBD2
clone_size: .
cdr3_nt: TGTGCCAGCAGTTTAGAAGGCGGGGGGGCCCACGAGCAGTACTTC
cdr3_aa: CASSLEGGGAHEQYF

v_call: TRBV12-3/TRBV12-4
j_call: TRBJ1-2
d_call: .
clone_size: few
cdr3_nt: TGTGCCAGCAGCAGAGGGCCAGGGGAGGCCAGGCGGAATGGCTACACCTTC
cdr3_aa: CASSRGPGEARRNGYTF

v_call: TRBV9
j_call: TRBJ2-5
d_call: .
clone_size: few
cdr3_nt: TGTGCCAGCAGCGTAGGCCCAGAGCAAGAGACCCAGTACTTC
cdr3_aa: CASSVGPEQETQYF

v_call: TRBV12-3/TRBV12-4
j_call: TRBJ2-1
d_call: TRBD2
clone_size: many
cdr3_nt: TGTGCCAGCAGTTTTAGTAGCGGGAGCTCGAATGAGCAGTTCTTC
cdr3_aa: CASSFSSGSSNEQFF

v_call: TRBV7-8
j_call: TRBJ2-2
d_call: .
clone_size: .
cdr3_nt: TGTGCCAGCAGCGGGCCAGGGGCTGGGGAGCTGTTTTTT
cdr3_aa: CASSGPGAGELFF

v_call: TRBV4-1
j_call: TRBJ1-2
d_call: .
clone_size: .
cdr3_nt: TGCGCCAGCAGCCAAGTGCCAGATAATGGCTACACCTTC
cdr3_aa: CASSQVPDNGYTF

v_call: TRBV11-2
j_call: TRBJ2-7
d_call: TRBD1
clone_size: .
cdr3_nt: TGTGCCAGCAGCCCCTGGACAGGGGACGAGCAGTACTTC
cdr3_aa: CASSPWTGDEQYF

v_call: TRBV18
j_call: TRBJ1-6
d_call: .
clone_size: .
cdr3_nt: TGTGCCAGCTCAGGGACGGATTCACCCCTCCACTTT
cdr3_aa: CASSGTDSPLHF

v_call: TRBV11-2
j_call: TRBJ2-7
d_call: TRBD2
clone_size: .
cdr3_nt: TGTGCCAGCAGCTTAGTCGGGAGGGATACCTACGAGCAGTACTTC
cdr3_aa: CASSLVGRDTYEQYF

v_call: TRBV19
j_call: TRBJ1-2
d_call: TRBD1
clone_size: few
cdr3_nt: TGTGCCAGTAGTACTACCGGGACAGGGGTTGGCTACACCTTC
cdr3_aa: CASSTTGTGVGYTF

v_call: TRBV4-2
j_call: TRBJ1-1
d_call: .
clone_size: few
cdr3_nt: TGTGCCAGCAGCCATGCGGGGGGCTCGAACACTGAAGCTTTCTTT
cdr3_aa: CASSHAGGSNTEAFF